This paragraph reports one TCR beta chain. Its specificity is not known. Germline CDR1 MNHEY, CDR2 SMNVEV (reference sequence). V lost 6 bases to trimming and J lost 10 bases, with 10 bases between them. The CDR3 runs to 12 residues. This sample is part of a study of T cell responses to AZD1222 COVID-19 vaccine. Sequencing used immunoSEQ multiplex PCR; TCRdb keeps in-frame clones, though not all of them. There are 120,000 or so clones in the sample; roughly 90% occur only once, and 1.5% to 2% lies in the top ten. Whole-study findings and limits: In a largely white British group with more females than males, clonal diversity was possibly underestimated. With two AZD1222 doses given, Spike-specific TCR breadth and depth both rose. The study identified only six AZD1222 recipients as seropositive at baseline.

The origin of this receptor is an adult in good health. Sequenced material: peripheral blood, taken on day 0 of AZD1222 vaccination. The chain combines TRBV27 with TRBJ1-6; the D is unclear. The CDR3 DNA follows: TGTGCCAGCAGCCTAAGGGAATCACCCCTCCACTTT. It codes for CASSLRESPLHF.